This T cell receptor (beta chain) was sequenced in a study of Graves' ophthalmopathy and Graves' hyperthyroidism. CDR1 is MNHNS, CDR2 SASEGT, per germline. The CDR3 totals 15 residues. The V and J ends lost 2 bases and 2 bases respectively, with 12 bases between them. From RNA, the CDR3 regions of TCR beta chains were amplified and sequenced. The authors performed first-round RT-PCR with HTBI primers and then a second-round multiplex PCR. TCRdb fed the multiplex PCR reads into MiXCR, producing one record per CDR3 protein. The repertoire holds 350,000 to 450,000 distinct CDR3 sequences, with around 21% as singletons.

The sequence came from a woman between 18 and 29 years old with stable Graves' hyperthyroidism. Sequenced material: peripheral blood. V is TRBV6-1 and J is TRBJ1-2; tentatively, D is TRBD1 (6 bases). In DNA form, the CDR3 reads TGTGCCAGCAGTGAAATAACAGGGCCCAACTATGGCTACACCTTC. Amino acids: CASSEITGPNYGYTF.